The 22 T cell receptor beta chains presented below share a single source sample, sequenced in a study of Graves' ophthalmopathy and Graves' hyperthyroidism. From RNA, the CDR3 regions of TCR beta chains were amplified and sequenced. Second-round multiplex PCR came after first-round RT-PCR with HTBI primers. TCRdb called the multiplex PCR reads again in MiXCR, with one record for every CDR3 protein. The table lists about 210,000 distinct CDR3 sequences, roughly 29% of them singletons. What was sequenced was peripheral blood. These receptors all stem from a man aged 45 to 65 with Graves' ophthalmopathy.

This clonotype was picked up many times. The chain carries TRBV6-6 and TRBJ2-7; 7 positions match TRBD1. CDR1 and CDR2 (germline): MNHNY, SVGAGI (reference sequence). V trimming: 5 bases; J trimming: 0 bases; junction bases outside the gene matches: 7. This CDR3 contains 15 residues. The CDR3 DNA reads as TGTGCCAGCAGTCCAGGGGGTCTAAGCTCCTACGAGCAGTACTTC. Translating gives CASSPGGLSSYEQYF.

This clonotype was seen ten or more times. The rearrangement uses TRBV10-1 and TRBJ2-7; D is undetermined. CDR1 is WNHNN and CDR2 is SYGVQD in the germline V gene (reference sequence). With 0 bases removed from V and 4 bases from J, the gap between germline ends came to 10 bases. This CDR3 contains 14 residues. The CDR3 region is CASSESISAYEQYF. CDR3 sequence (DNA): TGCGCCAGCAGTGAGTCGATATCGGCTTACGAGCAGTACTTC.

CDR3 sequence: CASSPGTSGVRGETQYF. The CDR3 nucleotides are TGTGCCAGCAGTCCCGGGACTAGCGGGGTCCGGGGGGAGACCCAGTACTTC. The chain links TRBV28 to TRBJ2-5; 13 nucleotides agree with TRBD2. This CDR3 has 17 amino acids. V dropped 5 bases and J dropped 5; count of bases not matched to a gene: 11. Per the germline V gene, CDR1 is MDHEN and CDR2 is SYDVKM.

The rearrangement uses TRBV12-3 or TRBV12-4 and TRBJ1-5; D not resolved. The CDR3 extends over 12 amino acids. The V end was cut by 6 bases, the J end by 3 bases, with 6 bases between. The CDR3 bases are TGTGCCAGCAGAAACCCCAATCAGCCCCAGCATTTT. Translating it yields CASRNPNQPQHF.

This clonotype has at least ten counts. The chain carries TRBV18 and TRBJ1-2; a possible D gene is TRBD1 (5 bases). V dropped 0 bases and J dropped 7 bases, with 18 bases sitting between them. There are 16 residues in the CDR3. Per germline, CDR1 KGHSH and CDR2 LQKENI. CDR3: CASSPPARTTSAGYTF. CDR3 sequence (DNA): TGTGCCAGCTCACCACCCGCCCGGACAACATCAGCTGGCTACACCTTC. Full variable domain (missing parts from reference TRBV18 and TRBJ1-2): NAGVMQNPRHLVRRRGQEARLRCSPMKGHSHVYWYRQLPEEGLKFMVYLQKENIIDESGMPKERFSAEFPKEGPSILRIQQVVRGDSAAYFCASSPPARTTSAGYTFGSGTRLTVV.

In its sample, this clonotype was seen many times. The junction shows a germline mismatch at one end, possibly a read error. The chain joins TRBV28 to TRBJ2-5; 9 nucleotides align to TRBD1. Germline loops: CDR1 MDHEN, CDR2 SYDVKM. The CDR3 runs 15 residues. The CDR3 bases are TGCGCCAGCAGTTTTGGGACAGGGTTTAAAGAGACCCAGTACTTC. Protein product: CASSFGTGFKETQYF. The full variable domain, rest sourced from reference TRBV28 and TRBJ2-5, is DVKVTQSSRYLVKRTGEKVFLECVQDMDHENMFWYRQDPGLGLRLIYFSYDVKMKEKGDIPEGYSVSREKKERFSLILESASTNQTSMYLCASSFGTGFKETQYFGPGTRLLVL.

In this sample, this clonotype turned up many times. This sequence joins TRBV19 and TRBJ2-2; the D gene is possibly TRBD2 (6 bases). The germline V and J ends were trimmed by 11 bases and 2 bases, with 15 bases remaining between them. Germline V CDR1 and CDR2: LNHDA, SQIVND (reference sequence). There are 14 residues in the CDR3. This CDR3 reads CASTWRGNTGELFF. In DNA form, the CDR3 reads TGTGCCTCGACCTGGAGGGGTAACACCGGGGAGCTGTTTTTT.

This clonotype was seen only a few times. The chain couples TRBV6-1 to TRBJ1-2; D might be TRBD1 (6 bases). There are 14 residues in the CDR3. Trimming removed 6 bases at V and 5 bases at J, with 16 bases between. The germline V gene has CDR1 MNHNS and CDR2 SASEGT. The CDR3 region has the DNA TGTGCCAGCAGAAGTTTGGGGGCGTTGTATGGCTACACCTTC. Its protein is CASRSLGALYGYTF.

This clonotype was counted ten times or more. The CDR3 is CASSSPIEGQYF. In DNA, the CDR3 is TGTGCCAGCAGTTCCCCTATTGAGGGGCAGTACTTC. The chain has TRBV12-3 or TRBV12-4 and TRBJ2-7; D is perhaps TRBD2 (5 bases). The CDR3 runs 12 residues. Trimming removed 4 bases at V and 9 bases at J, with 13 bases between.

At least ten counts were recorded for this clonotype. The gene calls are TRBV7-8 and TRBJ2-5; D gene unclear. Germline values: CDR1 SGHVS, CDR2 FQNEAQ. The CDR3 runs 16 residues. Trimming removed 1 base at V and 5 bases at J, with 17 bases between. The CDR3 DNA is TGTGCCAGCAGCTTAGAAATGAGGCCCCTAGTGGAGACCCAGTACTTC. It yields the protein CASSLEMRPLVETQYF.

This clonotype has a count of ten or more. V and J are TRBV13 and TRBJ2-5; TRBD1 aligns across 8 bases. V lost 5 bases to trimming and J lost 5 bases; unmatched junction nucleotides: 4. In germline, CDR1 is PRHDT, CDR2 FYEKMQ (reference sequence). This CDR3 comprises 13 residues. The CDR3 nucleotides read TGTGCCAGCAGCACGGACAGGGAGGAGACCCAGTACTTC. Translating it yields CASSTDREETQYF.

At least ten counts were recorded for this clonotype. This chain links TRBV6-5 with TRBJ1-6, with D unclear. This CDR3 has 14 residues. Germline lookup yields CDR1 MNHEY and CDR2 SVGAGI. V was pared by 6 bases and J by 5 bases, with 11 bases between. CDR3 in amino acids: CASSQDLDNSPLHF. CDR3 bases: TGTGCCAGCAGCCAGGACCTAGATAATTCACCCCTCCACTTT.

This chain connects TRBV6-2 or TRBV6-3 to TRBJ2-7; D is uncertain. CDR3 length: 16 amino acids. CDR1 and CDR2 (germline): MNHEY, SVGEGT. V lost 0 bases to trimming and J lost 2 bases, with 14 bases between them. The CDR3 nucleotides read TGTGCCAGCAGTTACTCGAGCTTGGGCAGTCCCTACGAGCAGTACTTC. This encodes CASSYSSLGSPYEQYF.

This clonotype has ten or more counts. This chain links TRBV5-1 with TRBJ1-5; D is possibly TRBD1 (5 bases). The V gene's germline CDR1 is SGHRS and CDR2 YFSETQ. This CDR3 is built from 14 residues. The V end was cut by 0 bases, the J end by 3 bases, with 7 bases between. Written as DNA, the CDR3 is TGCGCCAGCAGCTTGGGACAGAACAATCAGCCCCAGCATTTT. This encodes CASSLGQNNQPQHF.

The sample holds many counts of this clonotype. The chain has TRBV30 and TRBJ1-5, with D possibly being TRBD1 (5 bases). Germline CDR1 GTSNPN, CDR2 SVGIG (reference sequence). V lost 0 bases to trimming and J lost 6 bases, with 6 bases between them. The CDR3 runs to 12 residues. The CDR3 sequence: CAWSVGTQPQHF. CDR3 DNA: TGTGCCTGGAGTGTCGGGACTCAGCCCCAGCATTTT.

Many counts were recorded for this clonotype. CDR3 in DNA: TGTGCCAGCAGCTTACGGGAGGGCGGCGACGAGCAGTACTTC. Protein product: CASSLREGGDEQYF. The chain recombines TRBV7-2 with TRBJ2-7, with 8 positions matching TRBD2. This CDR3 is built from 14 residues. V lost 2 bases to trimming and J lost 5 bases; unmatched junction nucleotides: 5. Looked up from germline, CDR1 is SGHTA and CDR2 is FQGNSA.

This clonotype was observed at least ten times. Written as DNA, the CDR3 is TGTGCCACCAGTGATTTGTTCCCAAAGGATACGCAGTATTTT. Its translation is CATSDLFPKDTQYF. The rearrangement uses TRBV24-1 and TRBJ2-3; D gene ambiguous. CDR3 length: 14 residues. In germline, CDR1 is KGHDR, CDR2 SFDVKD. Trimming removed 0 bases at V and 6 bases at J, with 9 bases between.

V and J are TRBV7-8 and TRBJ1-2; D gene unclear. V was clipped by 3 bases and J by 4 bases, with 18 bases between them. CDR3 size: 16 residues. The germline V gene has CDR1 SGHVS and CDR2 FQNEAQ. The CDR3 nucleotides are TGTGCCAGCAGCTTTAGTATTACGGCCGAAGGCTATGGCTACACCTTC. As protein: CASSFSITAEGYGYTF.

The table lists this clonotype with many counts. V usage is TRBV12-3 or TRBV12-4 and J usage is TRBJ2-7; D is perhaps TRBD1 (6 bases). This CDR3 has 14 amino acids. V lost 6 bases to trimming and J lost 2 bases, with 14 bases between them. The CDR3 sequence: CASSPPGDPYEQYF. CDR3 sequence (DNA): TGTGCCAGCAGCCCACCAGGGGATCCCTACGAGCAGTACTTC.

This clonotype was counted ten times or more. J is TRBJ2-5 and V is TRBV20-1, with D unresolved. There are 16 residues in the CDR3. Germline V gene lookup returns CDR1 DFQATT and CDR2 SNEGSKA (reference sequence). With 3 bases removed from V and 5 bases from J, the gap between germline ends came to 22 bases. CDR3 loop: CSASPPRALEDETQYF. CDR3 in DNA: TGCAGTGCTAGCCCTCCCCGGGCATTGGAAGATGAGACCCAGTACTTC.

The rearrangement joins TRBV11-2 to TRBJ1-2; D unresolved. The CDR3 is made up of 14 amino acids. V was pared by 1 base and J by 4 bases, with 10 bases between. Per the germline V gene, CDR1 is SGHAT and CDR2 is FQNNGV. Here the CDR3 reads CASSLGYSSYGYTF. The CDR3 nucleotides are TGTGCCAGCAGCTTAGGGTATTCATCCTATGGCTACACCTTC.

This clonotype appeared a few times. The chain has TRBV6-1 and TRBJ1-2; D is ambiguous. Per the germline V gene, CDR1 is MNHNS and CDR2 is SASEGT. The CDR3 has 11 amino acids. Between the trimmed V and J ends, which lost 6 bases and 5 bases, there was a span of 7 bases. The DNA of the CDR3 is TGTGCCAGCAGCGACTTGTATGGCTACACCTTC. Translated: CASSDLYGYTF.